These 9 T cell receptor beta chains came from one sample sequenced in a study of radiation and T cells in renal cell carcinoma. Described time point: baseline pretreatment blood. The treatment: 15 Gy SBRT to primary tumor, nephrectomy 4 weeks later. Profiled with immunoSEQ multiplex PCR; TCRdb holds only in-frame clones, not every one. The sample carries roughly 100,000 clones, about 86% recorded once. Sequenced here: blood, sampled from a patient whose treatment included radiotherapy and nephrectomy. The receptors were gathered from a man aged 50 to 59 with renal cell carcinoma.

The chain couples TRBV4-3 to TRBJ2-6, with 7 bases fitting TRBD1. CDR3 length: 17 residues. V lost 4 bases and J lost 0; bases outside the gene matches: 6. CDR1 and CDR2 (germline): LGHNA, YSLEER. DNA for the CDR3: TGCGCCAGCAGCCTTGGACAGGAATCCTCTGGGGCCAACGTCCTGACTTTC. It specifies CASSLGQESSGANVLTF.

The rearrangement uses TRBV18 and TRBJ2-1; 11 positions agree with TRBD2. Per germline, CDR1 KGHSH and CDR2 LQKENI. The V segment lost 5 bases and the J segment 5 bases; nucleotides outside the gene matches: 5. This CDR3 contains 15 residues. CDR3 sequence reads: CASSTTSGSDNEQFF. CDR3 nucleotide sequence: TGTGCCAGCTCAACCACTAGCGGGAGTGACAATGAGCAGTTCTTC.

Written as DNA, the CDR3 is TGTGCCTGGAGTGTAATTGACGACTCCTACGAGCAGTACTTC. It translates to CAWSVIDDSYEQYF. This chain connects TRBV30 to TRBJ2-7; D not certain. The CDR3 is 14 amino acids. Trimming removed 0 bases at V and 0 bases at J, with 9 bases between. Germline V CDR1 and CDR2: GTSNPN, SVGIG (reference sequence).

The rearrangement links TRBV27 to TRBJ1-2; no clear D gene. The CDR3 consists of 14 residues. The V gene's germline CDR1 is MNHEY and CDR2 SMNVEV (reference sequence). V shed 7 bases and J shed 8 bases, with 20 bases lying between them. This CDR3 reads CASTSRSSFGGYTF. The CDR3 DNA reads TGTGCCAGCACTAGTAGATCCTCCTTCGGGGGCTACACCTTC.

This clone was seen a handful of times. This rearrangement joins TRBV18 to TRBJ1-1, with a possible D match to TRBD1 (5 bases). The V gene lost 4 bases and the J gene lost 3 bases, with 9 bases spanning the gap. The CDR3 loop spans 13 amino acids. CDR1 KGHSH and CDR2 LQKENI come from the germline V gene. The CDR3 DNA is TGTGCCAGCTCACGGGACGTATACACTGAAGCTTTCTTT. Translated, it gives CASSRDVYTEAFF.

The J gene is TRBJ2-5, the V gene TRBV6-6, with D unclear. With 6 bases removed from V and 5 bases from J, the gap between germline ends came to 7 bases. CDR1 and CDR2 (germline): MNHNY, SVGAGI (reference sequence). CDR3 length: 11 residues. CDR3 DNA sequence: TGTGCCAGCAGCGTAGGGGAGACCCAGTACTTC. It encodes CASSVGETQYF.

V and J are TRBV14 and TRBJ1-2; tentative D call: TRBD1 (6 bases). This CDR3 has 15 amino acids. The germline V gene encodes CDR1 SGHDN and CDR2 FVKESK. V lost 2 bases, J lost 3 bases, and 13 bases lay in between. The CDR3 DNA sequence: TGTGCCAGCAGCCAATCTCCAGGGGCCCACTATGGCTACACCTTC. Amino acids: CASSQSPGAHYGYTF.

Here the CDR3 DNA reads TGCGCCAGCAGCCTCTCAGGGGGGGGGCGAGATGAAAAACTGTTTTTT. It specifies CASSLSGGGRDEKLFF. The chain carries TRBV4-1 and TRBJ1-4; 7 positions match TRBD1. The CDR3 runs 16 residues. With V trimmed by 4 bases and J by 6 bases, 11 bases remained unmatched. CDR1 MGHRA and CDR2 YSYEKL come from the germline V gene.

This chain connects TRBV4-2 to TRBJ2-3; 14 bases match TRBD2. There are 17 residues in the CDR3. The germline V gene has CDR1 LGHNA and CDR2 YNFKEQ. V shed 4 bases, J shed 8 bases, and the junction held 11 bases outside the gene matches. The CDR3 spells CASSPTGGLAGVGTQYF. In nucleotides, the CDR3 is TGTGCCAGCAGCCCTACAGGGGGACTAGCGGGAGTGGGTACGCAGTATTTT.